The 2 T cell receptor beta chains presented below share a single source sample, sequenced in a study of blood T cells in healthy people across ages. The authors ran a second PCR of about 6 to 11 cycles using a sample-barcoded 5' primer and a J-beta primer mix. TCRdb analysed the 5' RACE reads with MiXCR anew, one entry per CDR3 protein. The data hold 500,000 to 600,000 distinct CDR3 sequences, with approximately 27% observed a single time. Sample: blood. The receptors come from a woman aged 70-85 years in good health.

This clonotype has more than one count but fewer than ten. The V and J genes are TRBV9 and TRBJ1-2, with D perhaps TRBD1 (5 bases). Trimming stripped 0 bases from V and 5 bases from J, with 20 bases between. Germline CDR1 reads SGDLS; CDR2 reads YYNGEE. CDR3 length: 17 residues. The DNA for the CDR3 is TGTGCCAGCAGCGTAGCCCCAGGGCGGGGAAGTTGGTATGGCTACACCTTC. Protein sequence: CASSVAPGRGSWYGYTF.

In this sample, this clonotype turned up a few times. V gene TRBV7-9 combines with J gene TRBJ1-3; D is undetermined. Trimming shortened V by 8 bases and J by 0 bases, and 2 bases separated the two germline ends. From germline, CDR1 is SEHNR and CDR2 FQNEAQ (reference sequence). There are 11 residues in the CDR3. CDR3 sequence reads: CASGSGNTIYF. CDR3 sequence (DNA): TGTGCCAGCGGCTCTGGAAACACCATATATTTT.